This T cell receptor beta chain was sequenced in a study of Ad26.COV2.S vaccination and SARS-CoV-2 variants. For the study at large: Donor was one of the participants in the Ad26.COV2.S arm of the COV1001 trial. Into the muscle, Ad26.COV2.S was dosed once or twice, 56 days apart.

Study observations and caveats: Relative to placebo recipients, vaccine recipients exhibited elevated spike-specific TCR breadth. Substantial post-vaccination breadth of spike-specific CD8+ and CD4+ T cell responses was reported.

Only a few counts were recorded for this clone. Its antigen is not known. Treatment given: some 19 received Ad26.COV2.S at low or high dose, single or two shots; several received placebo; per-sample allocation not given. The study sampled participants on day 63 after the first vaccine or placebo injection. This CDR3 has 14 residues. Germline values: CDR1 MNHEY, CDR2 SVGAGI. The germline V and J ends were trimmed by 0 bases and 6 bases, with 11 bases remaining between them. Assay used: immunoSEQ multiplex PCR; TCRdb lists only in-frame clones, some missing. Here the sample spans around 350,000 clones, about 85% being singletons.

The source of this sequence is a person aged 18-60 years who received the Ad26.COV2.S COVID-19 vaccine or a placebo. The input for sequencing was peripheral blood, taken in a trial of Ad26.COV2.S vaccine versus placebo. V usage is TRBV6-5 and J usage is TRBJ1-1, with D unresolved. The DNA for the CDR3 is TGTGCCAGCAGTTACTCGAATTCTGGGTCTGAAGCTTTCTTT. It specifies CASSYSNSGSEAFF.